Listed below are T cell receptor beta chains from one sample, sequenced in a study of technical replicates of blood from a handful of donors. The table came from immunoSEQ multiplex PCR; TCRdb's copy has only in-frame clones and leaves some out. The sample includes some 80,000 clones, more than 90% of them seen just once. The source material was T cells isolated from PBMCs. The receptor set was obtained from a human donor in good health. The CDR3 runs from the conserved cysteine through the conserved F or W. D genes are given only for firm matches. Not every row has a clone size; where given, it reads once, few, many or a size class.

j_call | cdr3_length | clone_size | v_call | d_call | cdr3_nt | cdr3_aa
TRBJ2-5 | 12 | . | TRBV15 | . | TGTGCCACCAGCAGAGATGCGGAGACCCAGTACTTC | CATSRDAETQYF
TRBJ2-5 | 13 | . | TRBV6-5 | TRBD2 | TGTGCCAGCAGTGAGCGGGGAGGCTGGACCCAGTACTTC | CASSERGGWTQYF
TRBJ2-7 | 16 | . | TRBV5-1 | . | TGCGCCAGCAGTTCCCGAAACAGGACGGTCCCCTACGAGCAGTACTTC | CASSSRNRTVPYEQYF
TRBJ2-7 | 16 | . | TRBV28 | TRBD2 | TGTGCCAGCAGTTGGTGGACTAGCGGGAGACTCTACGAGCAGTACTTC | CASSWWTSGRLYEQYF
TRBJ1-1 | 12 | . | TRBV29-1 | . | TGCAGCGGACAGGCTTCGAACACTGAAGCTTTCTTT | CSGQASNTEAFF
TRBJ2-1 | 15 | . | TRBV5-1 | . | TGCGCCAGCAGCTTGGCGGGGAGCTCCTACAATGAGCAGTTCTTC | CASSLAGSSYNEQFF
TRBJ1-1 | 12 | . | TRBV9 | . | TGTGCCAGCAGCCCCTCAGACAGAGAAGCTTTCTTT | CASSPSDREAFF
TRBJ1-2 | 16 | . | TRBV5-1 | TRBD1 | TGCGCCAGCAGCTTGGACAGGGGGCAATGGGGCTATGGCTACACCTTC | CASSLDRGQWGYGYTF
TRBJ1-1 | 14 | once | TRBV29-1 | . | TGCAGCGTTGAAGATCACGCAGGGGCCACTGAAGCTTTCTTT | CSVEDHAGATEAFF
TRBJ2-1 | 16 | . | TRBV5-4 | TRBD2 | TGTGCCAGCAGCTTGAAGGCGGGAGGATCCTACAATGAGCAGTTCTTC | CASSLKAGGSYNEQFF
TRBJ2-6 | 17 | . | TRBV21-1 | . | TGTGCCATCCTCAACCGGGACAGGGTAGACGGGGCCAACGTCCTGACTTTC | CAILNRDRVDGANVLTF
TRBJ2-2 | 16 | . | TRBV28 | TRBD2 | TGTGCCAGCAGTGTGGTACTAGCGGGAGTGGGCGGGGAGCTGTTTTTT | CASSVVLAGVGGELFF
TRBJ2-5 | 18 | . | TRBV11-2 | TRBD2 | TGTGCCAGCAGCTTGTTAGGTGGACTAGCGGGAGTATTTGAGACCCAGTACTTC | CASSLLGGLAGVFETQYF
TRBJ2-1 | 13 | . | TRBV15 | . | TGTGCCACCAGCCGACGTCCCCCGGGTGAGCAGTTCTTC | CATSRRPPGEQFF
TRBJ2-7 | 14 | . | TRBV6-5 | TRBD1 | TGTGCCAGCAGTTACCGGGACAGGGCCTACGAGCAGTACTTC | CASSYRDRAYEQYF
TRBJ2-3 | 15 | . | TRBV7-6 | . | TGTGCCAGCAGCCTCCAGGGGAGTAGCACAGATACGCAGTATTTT | CASSLQGSSTDTQYF
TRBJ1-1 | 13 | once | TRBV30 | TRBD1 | TGTGCCTGGATTGGGACAGGGGAAACTGAAGCTTTCTTT | CAWIGTGETEAFF
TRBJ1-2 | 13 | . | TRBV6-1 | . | TGTGCCAGCAGGCATGACAGGAGATATGGCTACACCTTC | CASRHDRRYGYTF
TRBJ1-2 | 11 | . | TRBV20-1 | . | TGCGGCGGATCCGCGGCCTATGGCTACACCTTC | CGGSAAYGYTF
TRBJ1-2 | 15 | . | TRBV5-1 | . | TGCGCCAGCAGCTTCTCAGACAGCCGAAACTATGGCTACACCTTC | CASSFSDSRNYGYTF
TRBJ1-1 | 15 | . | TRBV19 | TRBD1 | TGTGCCAGTAGTACACACGGACAGGGCCCCACTGAAGCTTTCTTT | CASSTHGQGPTEAFF
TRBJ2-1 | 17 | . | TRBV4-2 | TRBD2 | TGTGCCAGCAGCCAAGACGCGGGTCGGGAGGGCTCCAATGAGCAGTTCTTC | CASSQDAGREGSNEQFF
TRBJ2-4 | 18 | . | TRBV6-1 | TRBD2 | TGTGCCAGCAGTGAAGCGCGCCTAGCGGGAGGCGGACTAAACATTCAGTACTTC | CASSEARLAGGGLNIQYF
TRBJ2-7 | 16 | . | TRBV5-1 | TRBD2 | TGCGCCAGCAGCTTGGGGGTTAGCGGGACAACCTACGAGCAGTACTTC | CASSLGVSGTTYEQYF
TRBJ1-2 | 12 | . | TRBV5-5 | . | TGTGCCAGCAGCTTTAACTCCTATGGCTACACCTTC | CASSFNSYGYTF
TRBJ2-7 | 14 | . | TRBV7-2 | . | TGTGCCAGCAGCCGACAGGTTGGCTCCTACGAGCAGTACTTC | CASSRQVGSYEQYF
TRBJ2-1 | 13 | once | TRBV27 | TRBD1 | TGTGCCAGCAGTCCGGGACAGGGGAATGAGCAGTTCTTC | CASSPGQGNEQFF
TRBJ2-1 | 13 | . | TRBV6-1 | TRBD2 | TGTGCCAGCACGGCTAGCGGGAGCCATGAGCAGTTCTTC | CASTASGSHEQFF
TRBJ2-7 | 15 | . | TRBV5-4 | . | TGTGCCAGCAGCTTGGCCGCCAGGGGCAGTTACGAGCAGTACTTC | CASSLAARGSYEQYF
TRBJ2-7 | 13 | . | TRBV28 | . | TGTGCCAGCAGTTCCGCCGGCTCCTACGAGCAGTACTTC | CASSSAGSYEQYF
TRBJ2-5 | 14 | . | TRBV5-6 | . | TGTGCCAGCAGCTTCGACAGGGGAGGGGAGACCCAGTACTTC | CASSFDRGGETQYF
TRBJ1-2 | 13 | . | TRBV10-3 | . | TGTGCCATCAGTCCACAGGGTCCCTATGGCTACACCTTC | CAISPQGPYGYTF
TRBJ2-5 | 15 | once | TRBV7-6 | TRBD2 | TGTGCCAGCAGCCCGTCCGGGGGGGCCTGGGAGACCCAGTACTTC | CASSPSGGAWETQYF
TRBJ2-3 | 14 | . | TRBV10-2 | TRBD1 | TGCGCCAGCAGTCGGACAGGGGGATTAGATACGCAGTATTTT | CASSRTGGLDTQYF
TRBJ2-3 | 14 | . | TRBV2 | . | TGTGCCAGCAGTGAAGTAAAGCTTTCAGATACGCAGTATTTT | CASSEVKLSDTQYF
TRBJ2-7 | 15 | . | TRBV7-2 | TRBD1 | TGTGCCAGCAGCTTACAGGCAGGGGGCGGAGCGGGGCAGTACTTC | CASSLQAGGGAGQYF
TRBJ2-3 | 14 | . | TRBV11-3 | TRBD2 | TGTGCCAGCAGCTCTCGGGGGGGAACAGATACGCAGTATTTT | CASSSRGGTDTQYF
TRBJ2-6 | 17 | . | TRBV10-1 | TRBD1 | TGCGCCGTAAGACCGGGACAGGCGGACTCTGGGGCCAACGTCCTGACTTTC | CAVRPGQADSGANVLTF
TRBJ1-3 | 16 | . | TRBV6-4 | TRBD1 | TGTGCCAGCAGGTTCCGGGACAGGGGGCCTGGAAACACCATATATTTT | CASRFRDRGPGNTIYF
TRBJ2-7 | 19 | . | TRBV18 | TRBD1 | TGTGCCAGCTCACCCTCAACGGGACAGGGGGCCCCGAGCTCCTACGAGCAGTACTTC | CASSPSTGQGAPSSYEQYF
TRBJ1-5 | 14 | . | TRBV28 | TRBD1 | TGTGCCAGCGGTTCCCCGGGACAGAATCAGCCCCAGCATTTT | CASGSPGQNQPQHF
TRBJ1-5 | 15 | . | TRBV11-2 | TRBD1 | TGTGCCAGCAGCAGGACAGGGGACCTCAATCAGCCCCAGCATTTT | CASSRTGDLNQPQHF
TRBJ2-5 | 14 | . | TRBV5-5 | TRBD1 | TGTGCCAGCAGCGAGACAGGGGGTAGGGAGACCCAGTACTTC | CASSETGGRETQYF
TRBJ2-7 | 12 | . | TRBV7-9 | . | TGTGCCAGCAGCTTGAGGGGGTTCGAGCAGTACTTC | CASSLRGFEQYF
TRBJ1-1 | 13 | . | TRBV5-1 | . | TGCGCCAGCAGCCCCCAGGGGCACACTGAAGCTTTCTTT | CASSPQGHTEAFF
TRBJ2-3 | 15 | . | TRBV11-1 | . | TGTGCCAGCAGCCCGACGCAAGCGGGCACAGATACGCAGTATTTT | CASSPTQAGTDTQYF
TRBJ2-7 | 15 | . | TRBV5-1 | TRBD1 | TGCGCCAGCAGCTTGGTCAACAGGGGTGCGGACGAGCAGTACTTC | CASSLVNRGADEQYF
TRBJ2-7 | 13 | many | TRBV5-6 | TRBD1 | TGTGCCAGCAGCCCGACAGGGTCCTACGAGCAGTACTTC | CASSPTGSYEQYF
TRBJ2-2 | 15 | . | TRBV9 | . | TGTGCCAGCAGCGCATCCGGGACTCGCACCGGGGAGCTGTTTTTT | CASSASGTRTGELFF
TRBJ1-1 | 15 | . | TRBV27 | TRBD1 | TGTGCCAGCAGTTTATCCCCAGGGACAGGGATAGGAGCTTTCTTT | CASSLSPGTGIGAFF
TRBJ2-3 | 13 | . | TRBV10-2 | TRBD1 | TGCGCCAGCATCGGACAGGGGGCAAGGATGCAGTATTTT | CASIGQGARMQYF
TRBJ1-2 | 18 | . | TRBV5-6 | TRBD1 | TGTGCCAGCAGCTGGGCTTATGCCCTGACCGGGACAGCTTATGGCTACACCTTC | CASSWAYALTGTAYGYTF
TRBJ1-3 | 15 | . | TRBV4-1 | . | TGCGCCAGCAGGCAAACCAGGGTCTCTGGAAACACCATATATTTT | CASRQTRVSGNTIYF
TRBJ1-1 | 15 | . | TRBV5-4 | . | TGTGCCAGCAGCACCCCGAAGCTACTGAACACTGAAGCTTTCTTT | CASSTPKLLNTEAFF
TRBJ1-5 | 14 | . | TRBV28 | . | TGTGCCAGCAGGTTCTCTAATAGCAATCAGCCCCAGCATTTT | CASRFSNSNQPQHF